This T cell receptor beta chain was recovered during a study of PD-L1 blockade in urothelial cancer. The time point denotes: peripheral blood 6 weeks after treatment start. With 0 bases clipped from V and 4 bases from J, the junction kept 1 base outside the gene matches. The length of the CDR3 is 15 residues. Germline CDR1 and CDR2: LGHNA and YNFKEQ. Profiled with immunoSEQ multiplex PCR; TCRdb holds only in-frame clones, not every one. There are over 100,000 clones in the sample; more than 85% occur only once, and 3% to 4% lies in the top ten. The chain is built from TRBV4-2 and TRBJ1-5, with TRBD1 matching 9 bases. The receptor was isolated from a man in his sixties with urothelial cancer. Specimen: PBMCs, collected around atezolizumab (anti-PD-L1) treatment. Written as DNA, the CDR3 is TGTGCCAGCAGCCAAGACGGACAGGGGAATCAGCCCCAGCATTTT. Amino acid sequence: CASSQDGQGNQPQHF.